What follows are 2 T cell receptor beta chains derived from one specimen sequenced in a study of blood T cell repertoires in COVID-19. Generated by immunoSEQ multiplex PCR, the TCRdb table keeps only in-frame clones and is missing some. The sample has roughly 35,000 clones, 78% seen once. Material for sequencing was peripheral blood. These receptor sequences come from a woman aged 55-75 years with acute or convalescent COVID-19.

The genes are TRBV5-5 and TRBJ2-7; D not resolved. This CDR3 has 14 amino acids. Germline loops: CDR1 SGHKS, CDR2 YYEKEE (reference sequence). V lost 4 bases and J lost 0, with 11 bases in between. The CDR3 bases are TGTGCCAGCAGCCTGGTTGAGCGCTCCTACGAGCAGTACTTC. Its protein product is CASSLVERSYEQYF.

The chain is built from TRBV6-6 and TRBJ2-7; 7 bases are shared with TRBD1. Germline V gene data show CDR1 as MNHNY and CDR2 as SVGAGI (reference sequence). CDR3 length equals 14 residues. Trimming at V came to 2 bases and at J to 2 bases, leaving 3 bases not matched to a gene. The CDR3 bases are TGTGCCAGCAGTTACGGGGACAGAGCCTACGAGCAGTACTTC. Its translation is CASSYGDRAYEQYF.